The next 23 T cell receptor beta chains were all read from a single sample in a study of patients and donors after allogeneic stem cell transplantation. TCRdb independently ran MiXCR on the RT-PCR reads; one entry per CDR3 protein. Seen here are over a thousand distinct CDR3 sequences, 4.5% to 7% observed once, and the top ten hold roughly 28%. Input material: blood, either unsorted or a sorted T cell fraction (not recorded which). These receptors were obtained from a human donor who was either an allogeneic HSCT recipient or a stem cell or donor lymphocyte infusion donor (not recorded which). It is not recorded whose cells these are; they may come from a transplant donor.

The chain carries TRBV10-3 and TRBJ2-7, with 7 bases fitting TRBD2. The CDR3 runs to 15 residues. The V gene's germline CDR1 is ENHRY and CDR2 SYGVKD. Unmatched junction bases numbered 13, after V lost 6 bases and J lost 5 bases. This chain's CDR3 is CAIRTPGGGGNEQYF. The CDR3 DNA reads TGTGCCATCAGGACTCCGGGAGGCGGTGGCAACGAGCAGTACTTC.

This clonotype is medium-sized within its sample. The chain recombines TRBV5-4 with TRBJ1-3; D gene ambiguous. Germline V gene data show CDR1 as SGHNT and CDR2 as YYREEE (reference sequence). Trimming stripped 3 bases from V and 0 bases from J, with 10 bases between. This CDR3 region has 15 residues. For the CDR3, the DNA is TGTGCCAGCAGCTCACTCGTGGGCTCTGGAAACACCATATATTTT. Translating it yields CASSSLVGSGNTIYF.

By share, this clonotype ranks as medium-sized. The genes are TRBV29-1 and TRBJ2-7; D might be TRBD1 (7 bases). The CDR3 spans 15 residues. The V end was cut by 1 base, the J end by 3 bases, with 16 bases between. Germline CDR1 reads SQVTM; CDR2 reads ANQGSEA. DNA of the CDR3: TGCAGCGTTGAAGGTGCTCAGGGGGGCAGCTACGAGCAGTACTTC. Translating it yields CSVEGAQGGSYEQYF.

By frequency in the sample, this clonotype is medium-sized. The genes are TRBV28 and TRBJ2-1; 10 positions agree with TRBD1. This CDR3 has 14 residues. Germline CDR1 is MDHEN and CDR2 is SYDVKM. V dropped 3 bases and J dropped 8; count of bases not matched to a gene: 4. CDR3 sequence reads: CASSLGQGLHEQFF. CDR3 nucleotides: TGTGCCAGCAGTTTGGGACAGGGGTTGCATGAGCAGTTCTTC.

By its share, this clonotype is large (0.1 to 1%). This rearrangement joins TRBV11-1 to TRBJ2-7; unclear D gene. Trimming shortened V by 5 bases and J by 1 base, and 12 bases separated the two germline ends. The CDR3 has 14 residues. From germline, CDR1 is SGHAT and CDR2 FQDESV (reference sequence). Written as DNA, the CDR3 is TGTGCCAGCAGCCAGGCGCGAACGTCCTACGAGCAGTACTTC. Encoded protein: CASSQARTSYEQYF.

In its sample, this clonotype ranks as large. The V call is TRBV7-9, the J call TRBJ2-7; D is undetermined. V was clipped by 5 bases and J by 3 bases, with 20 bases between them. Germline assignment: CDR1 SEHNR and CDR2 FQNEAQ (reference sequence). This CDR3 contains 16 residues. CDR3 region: CASSPQDPKLFYEQYF. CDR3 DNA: TGTGCCAGCAGCCCTCAGGATCCGAAACTCTTCTACGAGCAGTACTTC.

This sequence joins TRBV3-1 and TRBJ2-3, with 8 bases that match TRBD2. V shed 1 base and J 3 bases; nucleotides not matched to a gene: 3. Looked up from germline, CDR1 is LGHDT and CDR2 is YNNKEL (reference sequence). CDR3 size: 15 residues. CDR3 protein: CASSQAGGTTDTQYF. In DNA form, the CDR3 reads TGTGCCAGCAGCCAAGCGGGAGGGACGACAGATACGCAGTATTTT.

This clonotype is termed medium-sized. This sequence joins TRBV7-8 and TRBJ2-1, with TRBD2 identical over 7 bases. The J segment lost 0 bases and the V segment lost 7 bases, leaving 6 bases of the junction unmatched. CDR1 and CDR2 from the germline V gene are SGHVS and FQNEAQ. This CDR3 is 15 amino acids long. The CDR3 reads CASKTREDSYNEQFF. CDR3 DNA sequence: TGTGCCAGCAAAACACGGGAGGACTCCTACAATGAGCAGTTCTTC.

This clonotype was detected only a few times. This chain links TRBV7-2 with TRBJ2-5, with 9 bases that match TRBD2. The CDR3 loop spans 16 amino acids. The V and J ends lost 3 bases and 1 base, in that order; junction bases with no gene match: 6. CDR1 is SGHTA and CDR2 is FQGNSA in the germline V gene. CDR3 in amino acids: CASSFQASGIQETQYF. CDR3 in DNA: TGTGCCAGCAGCTTCCAGGCTAGCGGGATCCAAGAGACCCAGTACTTC.

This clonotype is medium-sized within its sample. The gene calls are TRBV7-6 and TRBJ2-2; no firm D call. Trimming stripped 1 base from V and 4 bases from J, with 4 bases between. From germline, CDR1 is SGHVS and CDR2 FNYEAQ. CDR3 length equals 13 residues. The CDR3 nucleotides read TGTGCCAGCAGCTTAGGCGGCACCGGGGAGCTGTTTTTT. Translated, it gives CASSLGGTGELFF.

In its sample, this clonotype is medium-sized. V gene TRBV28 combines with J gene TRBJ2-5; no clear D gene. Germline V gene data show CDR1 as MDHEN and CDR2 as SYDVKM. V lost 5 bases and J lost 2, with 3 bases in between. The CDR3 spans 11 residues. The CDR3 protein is CASSTQETQYF. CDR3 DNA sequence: TGTGCCAGCAGTACTCAAGAGACCCAGTACTTC.

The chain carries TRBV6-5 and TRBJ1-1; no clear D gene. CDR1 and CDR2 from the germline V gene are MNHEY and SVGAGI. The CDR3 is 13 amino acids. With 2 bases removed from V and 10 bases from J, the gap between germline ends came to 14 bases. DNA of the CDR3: TGTGCCAGCAGTTACCCGGCCGGAGGCCCAGCTTTCTTT. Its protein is CASSYPAGGPAFF.

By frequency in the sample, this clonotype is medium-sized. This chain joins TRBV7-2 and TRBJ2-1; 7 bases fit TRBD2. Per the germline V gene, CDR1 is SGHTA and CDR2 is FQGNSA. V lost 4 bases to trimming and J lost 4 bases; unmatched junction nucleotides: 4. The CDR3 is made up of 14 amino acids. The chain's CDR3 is CASSSDGRYNEQFF. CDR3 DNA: TGTGCCAGCAGCTCAGACGGGAGGTACAATGAGCAGTTCTTC.

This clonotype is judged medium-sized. CDR3 in amino acids: CASSLGLAGDTQYF. CDR3 DNA: TGTGCCAGCAGCCTGGGACTAGCGGGAGATACGCAGTATTTT. This chain joins TRBV7-6 and TRBJ2-3; TRBD2 aligns across 12 bases. CDR1 and CDR2 (germline): SGHVS, FNYEAQ. The J segment lost 5 bases and the V segment lost 5 bases, leaving 2 bases of the junction unmatched. The CDR3 consists of 14 residues.

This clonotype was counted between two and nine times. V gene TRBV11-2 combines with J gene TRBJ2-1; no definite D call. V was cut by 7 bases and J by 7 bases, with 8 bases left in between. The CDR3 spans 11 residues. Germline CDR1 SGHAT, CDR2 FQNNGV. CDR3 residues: CASTSGNEQFF. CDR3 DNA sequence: TGTGCCAGCACCTCGGGTAATGAGCAGTTCTTC.

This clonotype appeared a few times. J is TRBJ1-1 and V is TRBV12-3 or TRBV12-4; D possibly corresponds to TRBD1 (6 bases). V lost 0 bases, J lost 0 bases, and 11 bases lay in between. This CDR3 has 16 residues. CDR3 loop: CASSLAAGAVNTEAFF. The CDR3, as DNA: TGTGCCAGCAGTTTAGCGGCAGGGGCTGTGAACACTGAAGCTTTCTTT.

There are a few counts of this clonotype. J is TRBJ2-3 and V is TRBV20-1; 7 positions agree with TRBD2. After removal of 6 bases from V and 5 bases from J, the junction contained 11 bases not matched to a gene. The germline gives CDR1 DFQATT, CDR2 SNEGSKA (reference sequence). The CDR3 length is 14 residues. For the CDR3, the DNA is TGCAGTGCCAGGTCCAGCGGGAATAAAGATACGCAGTATTTT. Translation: CSARSSGNKDTQYF.

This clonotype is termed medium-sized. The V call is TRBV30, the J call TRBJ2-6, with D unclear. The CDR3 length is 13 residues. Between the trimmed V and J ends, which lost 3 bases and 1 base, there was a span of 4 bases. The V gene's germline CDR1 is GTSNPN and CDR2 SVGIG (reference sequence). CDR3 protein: CAWRVSGANVLTF. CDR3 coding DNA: TGTGCCTGGAGGGTTTCTGGGGCCAACGTCCTGACTTTC.

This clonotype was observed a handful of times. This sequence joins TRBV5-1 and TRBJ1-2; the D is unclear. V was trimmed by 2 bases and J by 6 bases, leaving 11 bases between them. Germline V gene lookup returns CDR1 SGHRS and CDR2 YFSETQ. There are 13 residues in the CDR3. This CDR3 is CASSFATDDGYTF. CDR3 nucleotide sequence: TGCGCCAGCAGCTTCGCCACTGACGATGGCTACACCTTC.

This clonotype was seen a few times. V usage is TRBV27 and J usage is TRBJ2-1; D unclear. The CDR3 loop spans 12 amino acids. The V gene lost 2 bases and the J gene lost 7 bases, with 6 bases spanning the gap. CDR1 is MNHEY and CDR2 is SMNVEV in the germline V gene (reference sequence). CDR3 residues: CASSLIGNEQFF. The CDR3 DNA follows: TGTGCCAGCAGTTTAATCGGGAATGAGCAGTTCTTC.

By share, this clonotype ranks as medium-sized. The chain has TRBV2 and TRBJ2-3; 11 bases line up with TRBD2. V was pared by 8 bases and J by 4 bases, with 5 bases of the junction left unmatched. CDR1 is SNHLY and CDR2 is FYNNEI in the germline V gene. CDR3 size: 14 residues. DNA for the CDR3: TGTGCCAGCGACCTAGCGGGAGGTGCAGATACGCAGTATTTT. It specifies CASDLAGGADTQYF.

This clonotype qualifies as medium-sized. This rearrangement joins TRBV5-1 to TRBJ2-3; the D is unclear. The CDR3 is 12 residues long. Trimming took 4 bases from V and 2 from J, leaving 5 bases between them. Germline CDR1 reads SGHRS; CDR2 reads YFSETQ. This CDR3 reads CASSMATDTQYF. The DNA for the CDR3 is TGCGCCAGCAGCATGGCCACAGATACGCAGTATTTT.

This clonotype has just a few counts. The CDR3 bases are TGCGCCAGCAGCCAAGGAGGACAGGGTTTGAACACTGAAGCTTTCTTT. Translated, it gives CASSQGGQGLNTEAFF. V gene TRBV4-1 combines with J gene TRBJ1-1; 8 bases are a match to TRBD1. The CDR3 spans 16 residues. V dropped 1 base and J dropped 0; count of bases not matched to a gene: 4. Germline lookup yields CDR1 MGHRA and CDR2 YSYEKL.